A selection of T cell receptor beta chains follows, all from one sample in a study of blood T cell repertoires in COVID-19. Clones were sequenced by immunoSEQ multiplex PCR, and TCRdb holds only the in-frame ones, with some missing. The sample yields 100,000 to 150,000 clones, about 85% seen once. The material sequenced was peripheral blood. These receptors were collected from a woman aged 80 or over with acute or convalescent COVID-19. CDR3s include the opening cysteine and the closing phenylalanine or tryptophan. The D gene is left open where the match is weak. Clone size is shown for a subset of rows, as once, few, many or a class of expanded clone.

d_call	cdr3_length	j_call	v_call	clone_size	cdr3_nt	cdr3_aa
TRBD2	14	TRBJ2-1	TRBV7-9	once	TGTGCCAGCAGCCTTAGCGGGGGGGCGAATGAGCAGTTCTTC	CASSLSGGANEQFF
TRBD1	15	TRBJ1-5	TRBV12-5	.	TGTGCTAGTGGTTTGAGACAGGGTATCCGTCAGCCCCAGCATTTT	CASGLRQGIRQPQHF
.	15	TRBJ2-7	TRBV5-1	.	TGCGCCAGCAGCTTGGGGACAGCGAGCTCCTACGAGCAGTACTTC	CASSLGTASSYEQYF
TRBD1	13	TRBJ1-5	TRBV5-4	few	TGTGCCAGCAGCAAAGGGGGCGGTCAGCCCCAGCATTTT	CASSKGGGQPQHF
.	15	TRBJ1-2	TRBV4-2	.	TGTGCCAGCAGCCAAGACAGGGAGGGGTCTGGGGGCTACACCTTC	CASSQDREGSGGYTF
TRBD1	15	TRBJ1-2	TRBV6-5	.	TGTGCCAGCAGGGTGATAGGGGGCAGTAACTATGGCTACACCTTC	CASRVIGGSNYGYTF
TRBD2	15	TRBJ2-3	TRBV9	once	TGTGCCAGCAGCCGGGGGCGGGGGGGCCCAGATACGCAGTATTTT	CASSRGRGGPDTQYF
.	14	TRBJ1-5	TRBV5-4	.	TGTGCCAGCAGCTTTTCAGGGGATGATCAGCCCCAGCATTTT	CASSFSGDDQPQHF
.	13	TRBJ1-4	TRBV5-1	.	TGCGCCAGCAGCTCCACCCCGGGTGAAAAACTGTTTTTT	CASSSTPGEKLFF
.	14	TRBJ2-7	TRBV7-2	.	TGTGCCAGCAGCCCCTCGGCAGGCCGCTACGAGCAGTACTTC	CASSPSAGRYEQYF
TRBD1	17	TRBJ2-3	TRBV5-4	.	TGTGCCAGCAGCCCCCAGGCGACAGGGAGAGGGGGAGATACGCAGTATTTT	CASSPQATGRGGDTQYF
.	15	TRBJ1-3	TRBV5-4	.	TGTGCCAGCAGCCCCGACACATACTCTGGAAACACCATATATTTT	CASSPDTYSGNTIYF
.	12	TRBJ2-5	TRBV2	.	TGTGCCAGCGCGGTAGTACTGGAGACCCAGTACTTC	CASAVVLETQYF
.	11	TRBJ2-5	TRBV7-9	.	TGTGCCAGCCAAACTACAGGGACCCAGTACTTC	CASQTTGTQYF
.	13	TRBJ1-4	TRBV28	.	TGTGCCAGTCAGGGGTTTTTGGTTGAAAAACTGTTTTTT	CASQGFLVEKLFF
.	15	TRBJ2-1	TRBV6-1	.	TGTGCCAGCAGTGAAAGACAGACTGTAGGGAATGAGCAGTTCTTC	CASSERQTVGNEQFF
TRBD1	19	TRBJ1-5	TRBV28	.	TGTGCCAGCAGGGGGACCGGGACAGGGGGCCATTCGAGCAATCAGCCCCAGCATTTT	CASRGTGTGGHSSNQPQHF
.	12	TRBJ1-2	TRBV6-2/TRBV6-3	.	TGTGCCAGCAGTCCGGACACCTATGGCTACACCTTC	CASSPDTYGYTF
TRBD1	14	TRBJ1-2	TRBV6-5	.	TGTGCCAGCAGTTACTCGCAGGGGGCGCGTGGCTACACCTTC	CASSYSQGARGYTF
.	14	TRBJ1-2	TRBV27	.	TGTGCCAGCAGTTTATCGGGCCTGTTTGGTGGCTACACCTTC	CASSLSGLFGGYTF
TRBD1	14	TRBJ1-2	TRBV6-5	once	TGTGCCAGCAGCCCGGGACAGTCTTTCTATGGCTACACCTTC	CASSPGQSFYGYTF
TRBD1	14	TRBJ2-5	TRBV6-5	.	TGTGCCGCGGCTAGTCACAGGGGGCGAGAGACCCAGTACTTC	CAAASHRGRETQYF
.	18	TRBJ1-5	TRBV23-1	.	TGCGCCAGCAGTCAACCCGGAGGGACCTCTATGTGCAATCAGCCCCAGCATTTT	CASSQPGGTSMCNQPQHF
TRBD2	13	TRBJ2-7	TRBV12-5	.	TGTGCTAGTGAGGGCGGGGGGACCTACGAGCAGTACTTC	CASEGGGTYEQYF